This T cell receptor beta chain was identified in a study of cytomegalovirus exposure and HLA in healthy donors. The CDR3 consists of 16 residues. Unmatched junction bases numbered 9, after V lost 4 bases and J lost 1 base. Germline V gene data show CDR1 as SGHNT and CDR2 as YYREEE (reference sequence). Measured with immunoSEQ multiplex PCR; TCRdb has only the in-frame clones, and not every one. The sample has about 360,000 clones; approximately 90% are singletons. The gene calls are TRBV5-4 and TRBJ1-1; 8 bases map to TRBD1. The sequencing input was PBMCs. The TCR originated in a woman younger than 30 in good health and CMV-seronegative. The CDR3 loop is CASSPVGTGGNTEAFF. The CDR3 DNA reads TGTGCCAGCAGCCCTGTGGGTACAGGGGGGAACACTGAAGCTTTCTTT.